This T cell receptor (beta chain) emerged from a study of T cell responses to AZD1222 COVID-19 vaccine. The study's findings and limits: Clonal diversity may have been underestimated in mostly white British donors.

Sequencing was performed with immunoSEQ multiplex PCR; in TCRdb, only in-frame clones are kept and a portion is missing. The profile shows about 100,000 clones, 80% to 95% of them singletons. Concerning this clone itself: The antigen remains undetermined.

The clonotype was recovered from an adult in good health. The starting material was peripheral blood, obtained on day 0 of AZD1222 vaccination.

The CDR3 protein is CASSPISGGLNIQYF. The DNA of the CDR3 is TGTGCCAGTAGTCCCATTAGTGGGGGCTTGAACATTCAGTACTTC. The chain has TRBV19 and TRBJ2-4; perhaps TRBD1 as D (6 bases). This CDR3 comprises 15 residues. The germline V gene encodes CDR1 LNHDA and CDR2 SQIVND (reference sequence). Deletions cut 5 bases from V and 7 bases from J, with 18 bases between. The variable domain in full, completed from reference TRBV19 and TRBJ2-4, reads DGGITQSPKYLFRKEGQNVTLSCEQNLNHDAMYWYRQDPGQGLRLIYYSQIVNDFQKGDIAEGYSVSREKKESFPLTVTSAQKNPTAFYLCASSPISGGLNIQYFGAGTRLSVL.